The source of this T cell receptor beta chain is a study of human T cells and chemical hapten exposure. As for the study in general: Diphenylcyclopropenone was administered weekly to the scalp of patients throughout the approximately 24-week study. Slight differences in pooled library volume were the main source of varying TCR yields across samples.

Unique molecular identifiers were attached to individual cDNA molecules during library preparation. TCRdb processed the RACE reads anew with MiXCR; each CDR3 protein has one entry. This table holds tens of thousands of distinct CDR3 sequences, about 9.3% found once. Germline CDR1 is SGHTA and CDR2 is FQGTGA. The V end lost 5 bases, the J end lost 4 bases, and 14 bases lay between the germline ends. The CDR3 has 14 amino acids. This clonotype was picked up a small number of times. Time point given: pre-sensitization, week 0. This sample's treatment: therapeutic diphenylcyclopropenone sensitization with weekly scalp DPC. Whole blood, unfractionated, served as the material for total RNA extraction.

The specimen was whole blood, collected in connection with sensitization to the hapten diphenylcyclopropenone (DPC). The TCR sequence derives from a man aged 50-60 years with alopecia areata. Some clones in this sample may be carry-over from other donors' samples. The chain employs TRBV7-3 and TRBJ1-2; D is perhaps TRBD1 (5 bases). Here the CDR3 reads CASSPGAKAYGYTF. The CDR3 DNA sequence: TGTGCCAGCAGCCCCGGGGCCAAGGCCTATGGCTACACCTTC.